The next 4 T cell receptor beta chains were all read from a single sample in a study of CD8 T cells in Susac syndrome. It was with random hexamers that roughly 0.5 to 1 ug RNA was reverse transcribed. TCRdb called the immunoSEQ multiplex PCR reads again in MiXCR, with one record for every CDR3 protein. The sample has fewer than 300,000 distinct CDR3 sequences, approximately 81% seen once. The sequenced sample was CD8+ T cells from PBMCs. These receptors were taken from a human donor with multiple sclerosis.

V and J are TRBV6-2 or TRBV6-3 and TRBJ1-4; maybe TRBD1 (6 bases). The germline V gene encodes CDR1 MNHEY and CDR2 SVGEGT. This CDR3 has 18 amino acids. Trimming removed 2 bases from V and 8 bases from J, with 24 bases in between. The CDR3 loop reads CASSYPPGRGARSEKLFF. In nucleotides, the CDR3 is TGTGCCAGCAGTTACCCCCCAGGGAGGGGGGCGCGGAGCGAAAAACTGTTTTTT.

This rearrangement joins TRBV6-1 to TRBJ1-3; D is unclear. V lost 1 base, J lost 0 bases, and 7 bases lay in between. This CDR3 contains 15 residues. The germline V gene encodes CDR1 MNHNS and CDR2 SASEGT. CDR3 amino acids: CASSEGELSGNTIYF. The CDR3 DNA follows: TGTGCCAGCAGTGAAGGAGAGCTCTCTGGAAACACCATATATTTT.

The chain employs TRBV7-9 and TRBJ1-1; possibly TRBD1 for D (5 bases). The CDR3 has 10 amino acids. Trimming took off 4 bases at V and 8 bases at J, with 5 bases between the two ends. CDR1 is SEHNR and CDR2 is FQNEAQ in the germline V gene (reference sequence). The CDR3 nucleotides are TGTGCCAGCAGCTCAGGGGAAGCTTTCTTT. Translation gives CASSSGEAFF.

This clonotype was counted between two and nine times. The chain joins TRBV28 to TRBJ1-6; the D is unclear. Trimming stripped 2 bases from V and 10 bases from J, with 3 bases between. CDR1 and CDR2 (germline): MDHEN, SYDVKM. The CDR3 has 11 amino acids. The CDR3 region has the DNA TGTGCCAGCAGTTTAGGCTCACCCCTCCACTTT. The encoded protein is CASSLGSPLHF.